The T cell receptor beta chain under discussion was sequenced for a study of blood T cell repertoires in COVID-19 (TCRdb year 2020). Looking at the study overall: Samples from collaborators originated in the United States, Italy and Spain and spanned both the acute and convalescent phases of COVID-19. The material from the prospective study consisted of cDNA or gDNA derived from T cells, B-cell-depleted T cells, or PBMCs. The sample metadata nearly always contained a de-identified subject ID, COVID-19 status, age in years and sex. The dataset comprised deeply sampled blood TCRbeta repertoires from subjects exposed to, actively infected with, or recovered from COVID-19. The repertoires were released in a freely available public database meant as a resource for research on the immune response to SARS-CoV-2. Where available, HLA class I and class II types were obtained from metadata supplied by the sample provider rather than from assay-based typing. Samples came from the ongoing ImmuneRACE study (first 160 participants) plus 1,254 subjects from 6 global collaborators.

Points the paper makes about the study in general: How much clinical and demographic metadata was included differed by source and by participant, and the metadata was provided uncurated.

Each collaborating institution followed its own protocols to collect whole blood in K2EDTA tubes. Collaborator samples were shipped for TCRbeta analysis as frozen whole blood, isolated PBMCs, or DNA extracted from either sample type. The junction shows trimming of 3 bases on V and 0 bases on J, plus 11 bases between the germline ends. Taken from the germline V gene (reference sequence), the CDR1 and CDR2 loops are LGHDT and YNNKEL. Reading from cysteine to phenylalanine, the CDR3 counts 16 amino acids. The entry retains the CDR3 DNA only, 48 bases that are in frame from base 1. Turning to this clone: Its antigen is unknown. Base qualities are not provided; no much larger clone lies one nucleotide away.

TCRbeta CDR3 regions were amplified from genomic DNA using the immunoSEQ Assay, a bias-controlled multiplex PCR. Per the authors' processing: The number of nucleated cells in each sample was estimated by amplification of reference gene primers within the assay. To quantify the absolute abundance of each unique TCRbeta CDR3 rearrangement, sequence reads were collapsed and filtered. For each sample, productive Simpson clonality was calculated as the square root of Simpson's diversity index over productive rearrangements. The table comes from immuneACCESS by way of TCRdb, which keeps in-frame sequences with V and J called. Part of the clones is missing from these tables; in studies checked, under half for an unresolved V gene and the rest for unknown reasons. V and J calls plus clone size are reproduced from that table; the DNA served to infer D and trimming. Counted in this sample were tens of thousands of clones; 87% of them appeared once. The leading ten clones occupy nearly 5% of the sample.

Material: peripheral blood. The rearrangement joined TRBV3-1 (or the pseudogene TRBV3-2) to TRBJ2-2; TRBD1 is perhaps the D gene, given 5 matching bases. This sequence was found in a woman aged 80 or older with active or convalescent COVID-19. The DNA is TGTGCCAGCAGCCAGCAGGGCCGGGCGAACACCGGGGAGCTGTTTTTT. It codes for CASSQQGRANTGELFF.